The 21 T cell receptor beta chains in this list originate from one sample, sequenced in a study of blood T cell repertoires in COVID-19. The data were produced by immunoSEQ multiplex PCR, yet TCRdb's version contains in-frame clones alone and is incomplete. In the table there are 490,000 or so clones, less than 90% of which are singletons. Sequenced material: PBMCs or T cells enriched from blood (not recorded which). The source of these receptors is a woman aged 55-70 years who had recovered from COVID-19.

V is TRBV27 and J is TRBJ2-2, with unresolved D. The CDR3 is 14 amino acids. The germline V gene encodes CDR1 MNHEY and CDR2 SMNVEV (reference sequence). Trimming cost V 5 bases and J 2 bases, with 9 bases left between them. CDR3 loop: CASSPRLNTGELFF. CDR3 nucleotide sequence: TGTGCCAGCAGTCCTCGACTCAACACCGGGGAGCTGTTTTTT.

CDR3 sequence reads: CASSHHSINEKLFF. The CDR3 nucleotides are TGTGCCAGCAGCCATCACAGTATAAACGAAAAACTGTTTTTT. The chain carries TRBV4-2 and TRBJ1-4, with D hard to call. The germline V and J ends were trimmed by 3 bases and 8 bases, with 13 bases remaining between them. The length of the CDR3 is 14 residues. In germline, CDR1 is LGHNA, CDR2 YNFKEQ.

J is TRBJ2-7 and V is TRBV6-5; D gene uncertain. This CDR3 is built from 13 residues. Germline V gene data show CDR1 as MNHEY and CDR2 as SVGAGI. V was trimmed by 2 bases and J by 2 bases, leaving 7 bases between them. The chain's CDR3 is CASSYDRAYEQYF. The CDR3 DNA reads as TGTGCCAGCAGTTACGATCGGGCCTACGAGCAGTACTTC.

The chain links TRBV5-1 to TRBJ2-7, with 13 bases identical to TRBD2. Germline lookup yields CDR1 SGHRS and CDR2 YFSETQ. With V trimmed by 4 bases and J by 2 bases, 3 bases remained unmatched. This CDR3 is 15 amino acids long. For the CDR3, the DNA is TGCGCCAGCAGCCCTACTAGCGGGGGGGCCTACGAGCAGTACTTC. Residues: CASSPTSGGAYEQYF.

CDR3 sequence reads: CASTPPYQETQYF. Written as DNA, the CDR3 is TGTGCCAGCACTCCCCCTTACCAAGAGACCCAGTACTTC. The genes are TRBV5-4 and TRBJ2-5; D not resolved. Germline CDR1 is SGHNT and CDR2 is YYREEE (reference sequence). The CDR3 length is 13 residues. V lost 6 bases and J 0 bases, leaving 9 bases between the germline ends.

The chain carries TRBV5-4 and TRBJ2-1; the match to TRBD2 covers 8 bases. CDR1 SGHNT and CDR2 YYREEE come from the germline V gene (reference sequence). V lost 3 bases and J lost 4; bases outside the gene matches: 6. This CDR3 comprises 15 residues. CDR3 DNA sequence: TGTGCCAGCAGCTCATCTAGCGGGCTTTACAATGAGCAGTTCTTC. This encodes CASSSSSGLYNEQFF.

V and J are TRBV5-6 and TRBJ2-5; D unresolved. Germline CDR1 SGHDT, CDR2 YYEEEE. This CDR3 has 15 residues. Deletions cut 0 bases from V and 4 bases from J, with 13 bases between. CDR3 loop: CASSLGRPRRETQYF. The CDR3 nucleotides are TGTGCCAGCAGCTTGGGCAGGCCCCGGCGAGAGACCCAGTACTTC.

Concerning this clone itself: One end of the junction does not line up with germline, which may come from a read error. The gene calls are TRBV10-3 and TRBJ1-2; weak D call: TRBD1 (6 bases). From germline, CDR1 is ENHRY and CDR2 SYGVKD. CDR3 length: 14 residues. The CDR3 is CAITEGQLNYGYTF. CDR3 nucleotides: TGTGCCATCACTGAGGGACAATTAAACTATGGCTACACCTTC.

The chain uses TRBV6-5 and TRBJ2-1; 11 bases align to TRBD2. V was clipped by 6 bases and J by 9 bases; unmatched bases: 10. CDR3 length: 15 residues. Germline lookup yields CDR1 MNHEY and CDR2 SVGAGI. CDR3 residues: CASRTIAGGLGEQFF. DNA of the CDR3: TGTGCCAGCAGAACTATAGCGGGGGGGCTTGGTGAGCAGTTCTTC.

The rearrangement links TRBV7-2 to TRBJ1-5; D is unclear. Germline V CDR1 and CDR2: SGHTA, FQGNSA. The CDR3 is made up of 15 amino acids. V was cut by 1 base and J by 7 bases, with 14 bases left in between. CDR3 residues: CASSLGRSADQPQHF. In DNA form, the CDR3 reads TGTGCCAGCAGCTTAGGGAGGAGCGCCGACCAGCCCCAGCATTTT. Complete variable domain (other parts from reference TRBV7-2 and TRBJ1-5): GAGVSQSPSNKVTEKGKDVELRCDPISGHTALYWYRQSLGQGLEFLIYFQGNSAPDKSGLPSDRFSAERTGGSVSTLTIQRTQQEDSAVYLCASSLGRSADQPQHFGDGTRLSIL.

This sequence joins TRBV27 and TRBJ2-1; 7 positions agree with TRBD2. J lost 7 bases, V lost 5 bases, and 8 bases had no gene match. The V gene's germline CDR1 is MNHEY and CDR2 SMNVEV (reference sequence). The CDR3 extends over 14 amino acids. DNA for the CDR3: TGTGCCAGCAGTGGCGGGGGTGCGGTAAATGAGCAGTTCTTC. It yields the protein CASSGGGAVNEQFF.

The chain is built from TRBV2 and TRBJ1-1, with D tentatively TRBD1 (5 bases). Germline loops: CDR1 SNHLY, CDR2 FYNNEI. This CDR3 comprises 13 residues. With 6 bases removed from V and 3 bases from J, the gap between germline ends came to 11 bases. CDR3 protein: CASSPTAYTEAFF. In nucleotides, the CDR3 is TGTGCCAGCAGCCCGACAGCCTACACTGAAGCTTTCTTT.

The V gene is TRBV11-3, the J gene TRBJ2-7, with TRBD1 as a possible D gene (7 bases). The V gene lost 4 bases and the J gene lost 4 bases, with 14 bases spanning the gap. The CDR3 runs to 14 residues. CDR1 and CDR2 from the germline V gene are SGHNT and YENEEA. The CDR3 reads CASSSSTGRYEQYF. As DNA, the CDR3 is TGTGCCAGCAGCTCTTCGACAGGGAGGTACGAGCAGTACTTC.

The rearrangement uses TRBV3-1 (or the pseudogene TRBV3-2) and TRBJ1-1; 7 bases agree with TRBD1. This CDR3 comprises 14 residues. Germline CDR1 LGHDT, CDR2 YNNKEL (reference sequence). V gave up 2 bases and J gave up 4 bases; unmatched junction bases: 4. The CDR3 DNA is TGTGCCAGCAGCCAACAGGGGGTGGGCACTGAAGCTTTCTTT. As protein: CASSQQGVGTEAFF.

A remark on this clone: One end of the junction fails to match germline, which may point to a read error. The chain recombines TRBV7-7 with TRBJ2-2; weak D call: TRBD2 (6 bases). This CDR3 comprises 15 residues. Germline loops: CDR1 SSHAT, CDR2 FNYEAQ (reference sequence). The CDR3 is CASSLGRSHTGELFF. The CDR3 nucleotides read TGTGCTAGCAGCTTAGGGAGGTCCCACACCGGGGAGCTGTTTTTT.

The V call is TRBV5-1, the J call TRBJ2-2; maybe TRBD2 (7 bases). V was shortened by 1 base and J by 6 bases, with 13 bases between the two germline ends. This CDR3 has 15 residues. Germline V gene data show CDR1 as SGHRS and CDR2 as YFSETQ. CDR3 sequence: CASSLRTGRAGELFF. Here the CDR3 DNA reads TGCGCCAGCAGCTTGAGAACAGGGAGGGCCGGGGAGCTGTTTTTT.

This chain links TRBV5-1 with TRBJ1-3; D perhaps matches TRBD1 (6 bases). The germline gives CDR1 SGHRS, CDR2 YFSETQ. The ends were cut back, 0 bases at V and 0 bases at J, with 16 bases in the middle. CDR3 length: 18 amino acids. CDR3 coding DNA: TGCGCCAGCAGCTTGGAGCCCCGACAGGCCAACTCTGGAAACACCATATATTTT. Translation: CASSLEPRQANSGNTIYF.

This clone has just one count. The rearrangement links TRBV19 to TRBJ1-1; no reliable D call. Germline lookup yields CDR1 LNHDA and CDR2 SQIVND (reference sequence). The germline V and J ends were trimmed by 6 bases and 3 bases, with 17 bases remaining between them. CDR3 size: 15 residues. The CDR3 is CASRFGGLKYTEAFF. The DNA for the CDR3 is TGTGCCAGTAGATTCGGCGGCTTAAAGTACACTGAAGCTTTCTTT.

The sample holds one count of this clone. The chain recombines TRBV29-1 with TRBJ2-7; 9 positions agree with TRBD1. CDR1 is SQVTM, CDR2 ANQGSEA, per germline. Trimming cost V 5 bases and J 5 bases; bases outside gene matches: 7. The CDR3 spans 13 residues. The CDR3: CSVLGDRAHEQYF. CDR3 in DNA: TGCAGCGTTTTGGGGGACAGGGCCCACGAGCAGTACTTC.

This clone was seen once. The chain employs TRBV3-1 (or the pseudogene TRBV3-2) and TRBJ1-6; 10 bases agree with TRBD1. Trimming removed 1 base from V and 8 bases from J; junction bases left unmatched: 5. The CDR3 is made up of 16 amino acids. Germline-derived CDR1 and CDR2 are LGHDT and YNNKEL (reference sequence). The CDR3 sequence: CASSQAGTGDHSPLHF. CDR3 in DNA: TGTGCCAGCAGCCAAGCTGGGACAGGGGATCATTCACCCCTCCACTTT.

V gene TRBV5-1 combines with J gene TRBJ1-1; TRBD1 agrees at 9 bases. Germline trimming cut 0 bases from V and 5 bases from J; bases unmatched to any gene: 5. Germline V gives CDR1 SGHRS, CDR2 YFSETQ. CDR3 length equals 15 residues. The CDR3 loop is CASSLEQGAGTEAFF. The CDR3 DNA reads as TGCGCCAGCAGCTTGGAACAGGGGGCTGGAACTGAAGCTTTCTTT. The full variable domain, its missing parts supplied by reference TRBV5-1 and TRBJ1-1, is KAGVTQTPRYLIKTRGQQVTLSCSPISGHRSVSWYQQTPGQGLQFLFEYFSETQRNKGNFPGRFSGRQFSNSRSEMNVSTLELGDSALYLCASSLEQGAGTEAFFGQGTRLTVV.